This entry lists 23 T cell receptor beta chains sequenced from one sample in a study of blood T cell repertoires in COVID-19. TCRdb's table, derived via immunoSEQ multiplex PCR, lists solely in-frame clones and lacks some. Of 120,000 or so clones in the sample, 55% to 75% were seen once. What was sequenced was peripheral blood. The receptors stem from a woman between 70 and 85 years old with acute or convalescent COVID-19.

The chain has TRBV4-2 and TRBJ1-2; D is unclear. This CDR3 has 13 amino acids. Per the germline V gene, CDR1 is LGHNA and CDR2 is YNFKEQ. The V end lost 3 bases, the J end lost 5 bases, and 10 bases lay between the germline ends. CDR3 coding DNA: TGTGCCAGCAGCCAGAAGCGGAATTATGGCTACACCTTC. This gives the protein CASSQKRNYGYTF.

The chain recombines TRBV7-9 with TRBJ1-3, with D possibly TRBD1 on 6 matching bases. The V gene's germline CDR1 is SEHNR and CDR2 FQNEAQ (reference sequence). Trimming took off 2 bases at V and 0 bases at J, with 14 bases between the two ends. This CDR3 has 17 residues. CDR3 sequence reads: CASSLWGRGISGNTIYF. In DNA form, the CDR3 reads TGTGCCAGCAGCTTATGGGGCAGGGGTATCTCTGGAAACACCATATATTTT.

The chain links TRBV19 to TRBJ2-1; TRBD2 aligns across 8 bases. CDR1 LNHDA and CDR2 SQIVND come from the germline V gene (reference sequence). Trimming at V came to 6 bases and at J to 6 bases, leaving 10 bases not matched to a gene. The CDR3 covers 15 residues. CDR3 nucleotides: TGTGCCAGTAGGGGAAGGGCGGGAGGTTTCAATGAGCAGTTCTTC. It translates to CASRGRAGGFNEQFF.

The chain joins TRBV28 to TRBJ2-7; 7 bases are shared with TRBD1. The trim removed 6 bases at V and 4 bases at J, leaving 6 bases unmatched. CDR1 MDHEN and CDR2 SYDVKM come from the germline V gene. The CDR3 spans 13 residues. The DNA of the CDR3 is TGTGCCAGCAGCTACAGGGGTGTTTACGAGCAGTACTTC. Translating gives CASSYRGVYEQYF.

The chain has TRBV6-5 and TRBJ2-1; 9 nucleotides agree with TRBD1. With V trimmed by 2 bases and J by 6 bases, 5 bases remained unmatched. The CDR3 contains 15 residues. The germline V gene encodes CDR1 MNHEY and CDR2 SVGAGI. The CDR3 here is CASSYGTGNGNEQFF. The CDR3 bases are TGTGCCAGCAGTTACGGGACAGGGAACGGCAATGAGCAGTTCTTC.

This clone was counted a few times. The CDR3 region is CASSLTYSGADTQYF. CDR3 in DNA: TGTGCCAGCAGCTTAACGTATAGCGGGGCAGATACGCAGTATTTT. The chain joins TRBV7-2 to TRBJ2-3, with 8 nucleotides matching TRBD2. CDR1 and CDR2 (germline): SGHTA, FQGNSA. The CDR3 loop spans 15 amino acids. Trimming cost V 2 bases and J 4 bases; bases outside gene matches: 5.

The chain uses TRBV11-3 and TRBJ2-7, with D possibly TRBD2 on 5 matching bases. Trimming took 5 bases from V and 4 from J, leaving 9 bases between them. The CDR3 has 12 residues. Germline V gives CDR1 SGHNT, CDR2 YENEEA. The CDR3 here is CASSQTGYEQYF. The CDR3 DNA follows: TGTGCCAGCAGCCAAACGGGATACGAGCAGTACTTC.

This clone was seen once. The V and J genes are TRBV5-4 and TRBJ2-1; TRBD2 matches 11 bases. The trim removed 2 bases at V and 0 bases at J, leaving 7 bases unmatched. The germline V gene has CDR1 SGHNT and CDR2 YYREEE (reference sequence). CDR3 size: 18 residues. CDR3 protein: CASSLVAGGPSSYNEQFF. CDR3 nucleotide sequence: TGTGCCAGCAGCTTAGTAGCGGGAGGGCCGAGCTCCTACAATGAGCAGTTCTTC.

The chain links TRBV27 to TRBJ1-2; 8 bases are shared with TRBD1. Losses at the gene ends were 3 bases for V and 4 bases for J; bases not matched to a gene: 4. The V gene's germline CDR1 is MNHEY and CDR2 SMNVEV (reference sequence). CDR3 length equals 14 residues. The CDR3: CASSFYGQGYGYTF. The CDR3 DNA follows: TGTGCCAGCAGTTTTTACGGACAGGGCTATGGCTACACCTTC.

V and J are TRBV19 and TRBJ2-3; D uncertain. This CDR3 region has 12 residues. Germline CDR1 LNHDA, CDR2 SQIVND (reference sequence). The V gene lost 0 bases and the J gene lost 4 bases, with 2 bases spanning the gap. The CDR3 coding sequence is TGTGCCAGTAGTATAGACTCAGATACGCAGTATTTT. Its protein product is CASSIDSDTQYF.

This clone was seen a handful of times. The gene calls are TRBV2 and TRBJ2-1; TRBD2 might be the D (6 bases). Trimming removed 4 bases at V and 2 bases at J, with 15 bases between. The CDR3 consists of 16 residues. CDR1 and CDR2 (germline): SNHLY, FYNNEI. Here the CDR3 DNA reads TGTGCCAGCAGTGGATTAGGGACTGAGACCTACAATGAGCAGTTCTTC. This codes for CASSGLGTETYNEQFF.

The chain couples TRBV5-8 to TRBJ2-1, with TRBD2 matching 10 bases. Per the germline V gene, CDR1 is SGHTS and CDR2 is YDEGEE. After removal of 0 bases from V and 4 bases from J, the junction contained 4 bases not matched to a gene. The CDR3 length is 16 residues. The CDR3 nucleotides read TGTGCCAGCAGCTTGGTCCCAGCGGGAGGGTACAATGAGCAGTTCTTC. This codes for CASSLVPAGGYNEQFF.

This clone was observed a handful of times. The CDR3 spells CASSRNLAGGQKNEQFF. Written as DNA, the CDR3 is TGTGCCAGCAGTCGGAATCTAGCGGGGGGGCAGAAAAATGAGCAGTTCTTC. The chain recombines TRBV3-1 (or the pseudogene TRBV3-2) with TRBJ2-1; 12 nucleotides line up with TRBD2. The germline V gene has CDR1 LGHDT and CDR2 YNNKEL (reference sequence). CDR3 size: 17 residues. After removal of 6 bases from V and 7 bases from J, the junction contained 13 bases not matched to a gene.

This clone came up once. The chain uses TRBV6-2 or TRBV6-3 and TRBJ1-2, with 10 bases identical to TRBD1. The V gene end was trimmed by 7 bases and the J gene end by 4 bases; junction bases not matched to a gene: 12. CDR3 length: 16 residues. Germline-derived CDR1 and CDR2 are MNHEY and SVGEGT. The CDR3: CASTPEGQGRSYGYTF. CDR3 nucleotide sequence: TGTGCCAGCACCCCCGAGGGACAGGGGCGCTCCTATGGCTACACCTTC.

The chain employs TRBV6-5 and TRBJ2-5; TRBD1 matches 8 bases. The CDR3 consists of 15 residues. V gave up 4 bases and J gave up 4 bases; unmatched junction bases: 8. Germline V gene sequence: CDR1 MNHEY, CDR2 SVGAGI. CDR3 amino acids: CASSLSTGTGETQYF. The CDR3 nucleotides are TGTGCCAGCAGTTTAAGCACCGGGACAGGAGAGACCCAGTACTTC.

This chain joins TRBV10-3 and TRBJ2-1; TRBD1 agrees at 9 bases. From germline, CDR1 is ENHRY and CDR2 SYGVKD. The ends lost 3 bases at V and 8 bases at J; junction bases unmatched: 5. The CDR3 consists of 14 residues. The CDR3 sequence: CAISEGQGIDEQFF. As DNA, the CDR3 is TGTGCCATCAGTGAAGGACAGGGGATCGATGAGCAGTTCTTC.

In DNA form, the CDR3 reads TGTGCCAGCAGGATAGGGGGCCTTGGTGAAAAACTGTTTTTT. It encodes CASRIGGLGEKLFF. This chain joins TRBV2 and TRBJ1-4; 7 nucleotides line up with TRBD1. Germline lookup yields CDR1 SNHLY and CDR2 FYNNEI. Unmatched junction bases numbered 8, after V lost 6 bases and J lost 7 bases. The CDR3 consists of 14 residues.

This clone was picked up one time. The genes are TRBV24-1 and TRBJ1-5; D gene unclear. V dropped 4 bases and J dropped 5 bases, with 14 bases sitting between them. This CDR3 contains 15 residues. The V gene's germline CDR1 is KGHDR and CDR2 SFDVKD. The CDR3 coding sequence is TGTGCCACCAGTGACTCTGGGTCCACAGATCAGCCCCAGCATTTT. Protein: CATSDSGSTDQPQHF.

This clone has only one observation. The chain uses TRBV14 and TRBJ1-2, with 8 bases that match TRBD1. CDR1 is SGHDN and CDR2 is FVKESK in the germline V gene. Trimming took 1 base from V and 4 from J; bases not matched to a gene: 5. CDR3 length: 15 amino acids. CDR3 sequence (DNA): TGTGCCAGCAGCCAAGGGACAGGGAGGTCCTATGGCTACACCTTC. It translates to CASSQGTGRSYGYTF. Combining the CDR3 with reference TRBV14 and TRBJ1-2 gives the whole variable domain EAGVTQFPSHSVIEKGQTVTLRCDPISGHDNLYWYRRVMGKEIKFLLHFVKESKQDESGMPNNRFLAERTGGTYSTLKVQPAELEDSGVYFCASSQGTGRSYGYTFGSGTRLTVV.

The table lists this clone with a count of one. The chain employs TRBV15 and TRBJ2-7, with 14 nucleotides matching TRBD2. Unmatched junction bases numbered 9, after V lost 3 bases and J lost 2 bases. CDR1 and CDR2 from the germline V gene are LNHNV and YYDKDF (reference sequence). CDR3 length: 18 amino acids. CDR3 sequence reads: CATSRGPGLAGETYEQYF. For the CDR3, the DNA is TGTGCCACCAGCAGGGGACCGGGACTAGCGGGGGAAACCTACGAGCAGTACTTC.

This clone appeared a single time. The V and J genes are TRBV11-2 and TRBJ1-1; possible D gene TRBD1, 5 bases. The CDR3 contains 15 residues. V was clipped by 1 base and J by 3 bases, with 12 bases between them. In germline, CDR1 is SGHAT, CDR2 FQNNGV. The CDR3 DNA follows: TGTGCCAGCAGCTTAGCTGCAGGGTGGGACACTGAAGCTTTCTTT. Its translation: CASSLAAGWDTEAFF.

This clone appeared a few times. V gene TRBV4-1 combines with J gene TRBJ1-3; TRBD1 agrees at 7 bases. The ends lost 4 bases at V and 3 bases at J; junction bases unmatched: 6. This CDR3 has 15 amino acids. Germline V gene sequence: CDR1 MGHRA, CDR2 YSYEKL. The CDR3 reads CASSPGGGGGNTIYF. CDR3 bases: TGCGCCAGCAGCCCAGGAGGGGGCGGTGGAAACACCATATATTTT.

CDR3 amino acids: CASSQATGRFYGYTF. In DNA form, the CDR3 reads TGCGCCAGCAGCCAAGCCACAGGCAGATTCTATGGCTACACCTTC. V is TRBV4-1 and J is TRBJ1-2; the D gene is possibly TRBD1 (5 bases). The germline gives CDR1 MGHRA, CDR2 YSYEKL. The CDR3 extends over 15 amino acids. With 1 base removed from V and 4 bases from J, the gap between germline ends came to 13 bases.